The subject of this entry is one T cell receptor beta chain. Its specific antigen is unknown. Germline and junction disagree at one end, which may indicate a read error. The cohort was made up of about 670 healthy bone marrow donors. At the time of sampling, all cohort members were nominally healthy, though unrecorded immune exposures were likely present. The donor tested CMV seronegative, placing the donor among the roughly 350 seronegative members of the cohort. A peripheral blood sample was collected from each donor, and TCR beta sequencing was performed on peripheral blood mononuclear cells. Genomic DNA extraction from the blood cell samples was performed with the Qiagen DNeasy Blood Extraction Kit. Libraries were prepared through the immunoSEQ multiplex PCR assay. A mixture of 60 forward primers for TCR Vbeta segments and 13 reverse primers for TCR Jbeta segments was used in the multiplex PCR. Amplification of the CDR3 region of rearranged TCR beta genes was performed with a multiplex PCR assay on genomic DNA. The Illumina HiSeq System was used to sequence the amplified TCR beta libraries as 87-base-pair reads. Turning to the authors' computational methods: A later analysis counted approximately 76 million unique TCR beta chains across the approximately 700 repertoires, and roughly 10 million of these chains were shared by at least two donors. Raw reads were error-corrected and collapsed into unique sequences with a nearest-neighbor algorithm that merged closely related sequences to remove PCR and sequencing errors. Alignment of CDR3 sequences to IMGT reference sequences was used to assign V, D and J gene segments. Each retained sequence needed at least a six-nucleotide match to both a V gene segment and a J gene segment. A rearrangement counted as productive if the CDR3 had no stop codons and remained in frame with V and J, and every other rearrangement counted as non-productive. CDR3 was defined according to IMGT convention as the region running from the second conserved V-encoded cysteine to the conserved J-encoded phenylalanine. Sequences without an unambiguous match to a single V gene segment were excluded from the earlier analysis of several hundred of the donors. In an earlier analysis of some 590 of the donors, V segments were called functional above 56.7% productive rearrangements and were called segregating when the between-donor standard deviation exceeded 5%. A statistical classification framework was built for diagnosing cytomegalovirus status from the catalog of TCR beta chain sequences. V and J gene assignment, in a later analysis, came from comparing TCR nucleotide sequences with IMGT/GENE-DB human TR gene sequences. Using the TCRdist pipeline, a later analysis assigned CDR3 sequences along with most-parsimonious VDJ recombination scenarios. In a later analysis, every TCR beta chain was defined by the combination of its CDR3 amino acid sequence and its V-gene family, and reads without a unique V-gene family were dropped. A later analysis removed several hundred highly shared, low-generation-probability nucleotide sequences to deal with suspected cross-contamination and a sequencing artifact. For each public chain, a later analysis derived a clonal expansion index from normalized ranks of inferred template counts within each repertoire. In a later analysis, generation probabilities were computed using a VDJ recombination model fitted to out-of-frame rearrangements, and the results were checked against IGoR. Hypergeometric tests were used in a later analysis to score TCR-TCR, TCR-HLA and TCR-CMV co-occurrence, with a repertoire-size bias correction applied to the TCR pairs. False discovery rates were estimated in a later analysis by permuting HLA or CMV assignments 20 times. In a later analysis, co-occurring TCRs were grouped using DBSCAN, with TCRdist sequence similarity added in when clustering inside HLA-allele-positive subsets. Repertoires with fewer than 30,000 or more than 120,000 public chains were left out of co-occurrence clustering, as were about five repertoires with anomalous nucleotide sharing. TCRdb obtained this table from immuneACCESS and retained in-frame rearrangements with V and J assigned. These tables miss some clones; where compared with another copy, unresolved V genes account for less than half of the shortfall, and the remainder is unexplained. V and J calls and clone size are those listed in that table; D and trimming were worked out from the DNA. The table held for this sample gives approximately 180,000 clones. The top ten hold almost 6.5% of the sample.

The CDR3 starts with the cysteine, ends with the phenylalanine, and has 14 residues. The retained sequence is limited to the CDR3, 42 bases, with the frame set at the first base. The germline V gene gives CDR1 as KGHSH and CDR2 as LQKENI. These data belong to a study of cytomegalovirus exposure and HLA in healthy donors (dated by TCRdb to 2017 to 2019). As for the study more broadly: An earlier analysis of a few hundred of the donors reported 276 Gb of sequence data and 117 million unique TCR beta sequences obtained from about 200 million T cells. An early release that covered about 600 HLA-typed donors contained approximately 300 gigabases of sequencing data and around 85 million unique TCR sequences. Among the approximately 430 genotyped donors, approximately 82% belonged to the genetic ancestry cluster associated with self-reported Caucasian donors. The study was designed to test whether signatures of past pathogen exposure could be identified by cataloging public T cell receptors. The study profiled the T cell repertoires of more than 500 subjects by immunosequencing and related them to cytomegalovirus serostatus. In addition to the first cohort of around 670 subjects, a separate validation cohort of approximately 130 different subjects was used. The study combined high-throughput TCR immunosequencing, statistical association of individual TCRs with disease status, and machine learning to predict cytomegalovirus infection status. To study patterns of TCR occurrence, a later analysis re-analyzed previously published TCR beta repertoires from 550 to 800 donors and added high-resolution HLA genotyping. Rather than using new phenotypic data, the later analysis identified candidate immune exposures from TCR beta sequences and from how often those sequences occurred across donors. An earlier analysis of some 500 of the donors applied high-throughput TCR beta sequencing to assess whether each TCR beta V gene segment acted as functional or pseudogenic. Donor age, sex, ethnicity and CMV serostatus were collected together with the repertoire data. A later genetic analysis used genome-wide SNP genotypes for about three fifths of the 666 donors, treating that subset as a discovery cohort. All discovery cohort repertoires had been generated on a single sequencing platform. HLA typing included class I and class II loci at four-digit resolution. The number of donors typed differed by locus, with about 629-640 for A, B, C, DRB1 and DQB1, about 500 for DQA1, approximately 570 for DPA1, and approximately 470 for DPB1. Because of strong linkage in the cohort, five DR-DQ haplotypes were treated as single units for association and clustering. Among almost 400 genotyped donors of the cohort, an average of 235,054 unique TCR beta nucleotide sequences were sequenced per donor, 15% to 20% of them non-productive. The paper's findings and limits, for the study overall: A further reported finding was that TCR beta sequences accurately predicted the HLA-A and HLA-B alleles for most subjects in the first cohort. Most CMV-associated TCR beta chains appeared to be HLA-restricted in a later analysis, and the HLA associations seemed to be driven largely by CMV exposure. Presence/absence analyses assumed roughly uniform sequencing depth across donors, an assumption that may not hold. Most TCR sequences were seen in very few donors, while some public TCRs were found in many individuals. The authors suggested that the approach could potentially be generalized to other disease states and immunological phenotypes. The study gave a list of 150 to 200 TCR beta chains associated with cytomegalovirus. When HLA alleles, especially DR and DQ, strongly co-occurred, TCR associations were difficult to assign to individual alleles. Correlated functional status among segregating V segments might reflect linkage disequilibrium, but an unknown experimental factor could not be ruled out. A few of the identified cytomegalovirus-associated TCR beta chains were confirmed in vitro to be specific for cytomegalovirus antigens. CMV serostatus was the only immune exposure information available for the cohort. An earlier analysis of around 500 of the donors showed that most TCR beta V segments appeared in productive rearrangements either about 87% or about 30% of the time, which broadly matched IMGT annotations. Because the 87-base-pair reads could not distinguish some IMGT-functional V segments, including TRBV6-2 and TRBV6-3, those segments were excluded. In a later genetic analysis, a missense DCLRE1C variant was associated with V-gene and J-gene trimming of TCR beta chains, and the association was replicated in an independent cohort. According to a later analysis, parvovirus B19, influenza, CMV and Epstein-Barr virus appeared linked to several top co-occurrence clusters. The sequencing pipeline was judged likely to have produced a cluster of highly shared sequence variants as a technical artifact. HLA typing was unavailable for some donors at each locus, so association tests used only the typed subset. Over 15 rarely observed V segments, including chromosome 9 orphons, were excluded from the earlier analysis of several hundred of the donors because counts were too low. In a later analysis, HLA-associated TCR beta chains showed more clonal expansion and lower generation probabilities than non-associated chains that were equally common. The classifier was reported to diagnose cytomegalovirus status with high specificity and sensitivity in both the original cohort and the validation cohort. In a later analysis, some 17,000 TCR beta sequences were associated with specific HLA alleles at a false discovery rate of 0.05. According to a later analysis, TCR association rates differed among HLA loci, with DRB1 alleles showing the most associated TCRs and HLA-C alleles showing the fewest. Only TCR beta chains were sequenced in this cohort, and the absence of alpha or paired-chain data limited detectable features. According to a later genetic analysis, donors in an Asian-associated ancestry cluster had fewer N-insertions in productive TCRs than the approximately 690-donor mean.

Sequencing input: PBMCs. The V and J segments used are TRBV18 and TRBJ2-7; 7 junctional bases match TRBD1. The receptor's source is a man aged 25 to 40 in good health and CMV-seronegative. The DNA reads as follows: TGTGCCAGCTCGCCACAGACAGGGCCCTACGAGCAGTACTTC. This encodes CASSPQTGPYEQYF.